This T cell receptor (beta chain) derives from a study of blood T cell repertoires in COVID-19. Seattle participants joined during active infection and were tracked over time. The CDR3 extends over 13 amino acids. V lost 6 bases and J lost 7, with 15 bases in between. CDR1 and CDR2 (germline): SNHLY, FYNNEI. This clone ranks as medium-sized. Original analysis: Estimated nucleated cell counts came from reference gene primer amplification. The assay was immunoSEQ multiplex PCR, and TCRdb's table has in-frame clones only and misses some. Clone size and the V and J calls come from that table; the DNA yielded D and trimming. The sample shows about 46,000 clones, 70% to 90% of them seen only once.

The TCR sequence derives from a woman aged 80 or over with COVID-19, enrolled during active disease. This chain uses TRBV2 with TRBJ2-5; the D gene is possibly TRBD2 (6 bases). The specimen sequenced was peripheral blood. The CDR3 DNA reads as TGTGCCAGCAGCGGGACTGACGGGGGGACCCAGTACTTC. Translating gives CASSGTDGGTQYF.